The table lists the clone carrying this T cell receptor (delta chain) with a few counts. Its target is unknown. This specimen comes from a study of Vδ1+ human thymocytes. Study-wide results and limits: Thymic TRG and TRD repertoires appeared highly polyclonal. Roughly 22% of thymic delta-chain sequences were Vdelta2, with few Vdelta3, unlike blood Vdelta1+ controls.

The template was reverse-transcribed extracted RNA. The CDR3 regions were amplified by multiplex PCR from V-gene primers to a constant-region primer. TCRdb reprocessed the multiplex PCR reads through CATT. The sample includes roughly 50,000 delta-chain clones, 15% to 20% seen only once; the top ten take under 0.6%. V was clipped by 1 base and J by 4 bases; unmatched bases: 21. The CDR3 is 20 amino acids. The germline CDR1 and CDR2 sequences are TSWWSYY and QGS. The sequence came from a boy under three years old who had congenital heart surgery. The chain couples TRDV1 to TRDJ1; 7 bases match TRDD3. The sample comprised Vdelta1+ gamma-delta thymocytes from the thymus. Subset reported: FACS-sorted CD3+ TCRalphabeta- TCRVdelta1+ TCRVdelta2- thymocytes. The CDR3 here is CALGERFGNTGDPFSDKLIF. CDR3 sequence (DNA): TGTGCTCTTGGGGAACGTTTCGGGAATACTGGGGACCCCTTTAGCGATAAACTCATCTTT.